This TCR beta chain was obtained from a study of T-cell memory formation after mild COVID-19. Study information: There were largely donor-specific TCR clusters.

As for this clonotype: Its antigen is undetermined.

The study, taken as a whole, reports: Contracting clones from day 15 to 85 had balanced CD4/CD8; later expanders favoured CD4+.

TCRdb passed the 5' RACE reads through MiXCR, listing each CDR3 protein once. The profile covers approximately 500,000 distinct CDR3 sequences, with approximately 25% appearing a single time and approximately 13% taken by the ten largest. This TCR was recovered from an adult woman who had mild COVID-19 (a few samples of this study predate the infection). Cell type and time point are not known. The specimen was PBMCs or a T cell subset sorted from them (not recorded which).

CDR3 coding DNA: TGTGCCAGCAGTTACACGGGACAGGGGTTTGCTAATGAAAAACTGTTTTTT. Protein sequence: CASSYTGQGFANEKLFF. The chain joins TRBV6-5 to TRBJ1-4; 10 positions match TRBD1. CDR3 size: 17 residues. Germline CDR1 and CDR2: MNHEY and SVGAGI. V shed 2 bases and J 3 bases; nucleotides not matched to a gene: 6.